These 7 T cell receptor beta chains were all obtained from the same sample, sequenced in a study of cytomegalovirus exposure and HLA in healthy donors. PCR used 60 Vbeta primers and 13 Jbeta primers. Profiled with immunoSEQ multiplex PCR; TCRdb holds only in-frame clones, not every one. This sample lists 200,000 to 250,000 clones; its ten largest clones have more than 0.75%. Sequences were obtained from PBMCs. These receptor sequences come from a woman aged 30 to 39 in good health and CMV-seropositive.

A note on this clone: Other DNA sequences in the sample encode the same CDR3. The chain combines TRBV9 with TRBJ2-1; TRBD2 agrees at 13 bases. Germline CDR1 is SGDLS and CDR2 is YYNGEE. The V and J ends lost 5 bases and 9 bases, in that order; junction bases with no gene match: 5. CDR3 length: 14 amino acids. The CDR3 nucleotides are TGTGCCAGCAGTGGGGGACTAGCGGGGTTTGAGCAGTTCTTC. Translated: CASSGGLAGFEQFF.

The rearrangement joins TRBV27 to TRBJ1-2; a possible D gene is TRBD1 (5 bases). The V gene's germline CDR1 is MNHEY and CDR2 SMNVEV (reference sequence). The CDR3 is made up of 13 amino acids. Trimming left V 6 bases short and J 3 bases short, with 11 bases between. DNA for the CDR3: TGTGCCAGCAGGGCCCCGGGGGACTATGGCTACACCTTC. It is translated as CASRAPGDYGYTF.

The CDR3 region has the DNA TGTGCCAGCAGCGATATACACGTCTATGGCTACACCTTC. This gives the protein CASSDIHVYGYTF. This chain joins TRBV9 and TRBJ1-2; D unclear. V was shortened by 3 bases and J by 4 bases, with 10 bases between the two germline ends. Germline CDR1 SGDLS, CDR2 YYNGEE. The CDR3 length is 13 residues.

The gene calls are TRBV9 and TRBJ2-1, with 9 bases that match TRBD2. With V trimmed by 0 bases and J by 6 bases, 4 bases remained unmatched. Germline-derived CDR1 and CDR2 are SGDLS and YYNGEE. CDR3 size: 15 residues. The CDR3 here is CASSVDGTSSNEQFF. The CDR3 DNA sequence: TGTGCCAGCAGCGTAGACGGGACTAGCTCCAATGAGCAGTTCTTC.

The chain has TRBV5-1 and TRBJ2-3; D call uncertain. Trimming left V 1 base short and J 6 bases short, with 12 bases between. Looked up from germline, CDR1 is SGHRS and CDR2 is YFSETQ. The CDR3 contains 14 residues. The CDR3, as DNA: TGCGCCAGCAGCTTGCGGAGCGAGGAGGATACGCAGTATTTT. This sequence encodes CASSLRSEEDTQYF.

V gene TRBV7-9 combines with J gene TRBJ1-5; D is unclear. Trimming pared 6 bases from V and 5 bases from J, leaving 11 bases between. The CDR3 spans 13 residues. CDR1 SEHNR and CDR2 FQNEAQ come from the germline V gene (reference sequence). CDR3 amino acids: CASSNGEYQPQHF. The CDR3 DNA sequence: TGTGCCAGCAGTAACGGGGAATATCAGCCCCAGCATTTT.

The chain combines TRBV6-5 with TRBJ2-2, with D tentatively TRBD2 (6 bases). CDR1 MNHEY and CDR2 SVGAGI come from the germline V gene. Trimming cost V 0 bases and J 5 bases, with 10 bases left between them. CDR3 length: 15 residues. In DNA, the CDR3 is TGTGCCAGCAGTTACTCTTCCGCGGGGACCGGGGAGCTGTTTTTT. Translated, it gives CASSYSSAGTGELFF.